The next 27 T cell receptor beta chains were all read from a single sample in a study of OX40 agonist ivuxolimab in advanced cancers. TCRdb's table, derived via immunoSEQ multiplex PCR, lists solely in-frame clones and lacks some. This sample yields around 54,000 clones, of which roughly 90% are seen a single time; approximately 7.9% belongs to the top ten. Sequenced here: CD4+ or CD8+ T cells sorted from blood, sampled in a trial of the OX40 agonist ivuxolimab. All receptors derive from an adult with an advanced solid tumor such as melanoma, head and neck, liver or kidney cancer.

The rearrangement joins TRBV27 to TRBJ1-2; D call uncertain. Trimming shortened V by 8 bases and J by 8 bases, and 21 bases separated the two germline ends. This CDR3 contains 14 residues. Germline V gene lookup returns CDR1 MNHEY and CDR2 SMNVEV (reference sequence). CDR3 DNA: TGTGCCAGCTCGCCAGGTTTTCCCTATGAGGGCTACACCTTC. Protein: CASSPGFPYEGYTF.

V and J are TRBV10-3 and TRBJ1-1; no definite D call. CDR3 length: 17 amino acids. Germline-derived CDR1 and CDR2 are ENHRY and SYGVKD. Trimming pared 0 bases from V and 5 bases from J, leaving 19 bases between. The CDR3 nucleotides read TGTGCCATCAGTGAGTCAAGTGTGGTGGACGGAAGGACTGAAGCTTTCTTT. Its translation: CAISESSVVDGRTEAFF.

CDR3 sequence (DNA): TGTGCCAGCAGCTTAGGGGAACGGGGGGCAGCCTATGGCTACACCTTC. Amino acids: CASSLGERGAAYGYTF. The V gene is TRBV7-9, the J gene TRBJ1-2; maybe TRBD1 (6 bases). The CDR3 has 16 residues. CDR1 SEHNR and CDR2 FQNEAQ come from the germline V gene (reference sequence). Trimming pared 1 base from V and 4 bases from J, leaving 16 bases between.

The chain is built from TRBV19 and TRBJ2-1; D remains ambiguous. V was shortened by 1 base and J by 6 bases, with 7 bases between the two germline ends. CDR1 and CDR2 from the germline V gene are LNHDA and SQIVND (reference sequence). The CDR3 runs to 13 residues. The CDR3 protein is CASSIGKGNEQFF. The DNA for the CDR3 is TGTGCCAGTAGTATAGGAAAAGGCAATGAGCAGTTCTTC.

The CDR3: CASSSRGFGNEKLFF. CDR3 nucleotides: TGTGCCAGTAGTTCCAGGGGGTTTGGTAATGAAAAACTGTTTTTT. The J gene is TRBJ1-4, the V gene TRBV19; 7 nucleotides align to TRBD1. V was pared by 5 bases and J by 4 bases, with 7 bases of the junction left unmatched. The CDR3 runs to 15 residues. Germline CDR1 reads LNHDA; CDR2 reads SQIVND (reference sequence). The full variable domain, with the rest looked up from reference TRBV19 and TRBJ1-4, is DGGITQSPKYLFRKEGQNVTLSCEQNLNHDAMYWYRQDPGQGLRLIYYSQIVNDFQKGDIAEGYSVSREKKESFPLTVTSAQKNPTAFYLCASSSRGFGNEKLFFGSGTQLSVL.

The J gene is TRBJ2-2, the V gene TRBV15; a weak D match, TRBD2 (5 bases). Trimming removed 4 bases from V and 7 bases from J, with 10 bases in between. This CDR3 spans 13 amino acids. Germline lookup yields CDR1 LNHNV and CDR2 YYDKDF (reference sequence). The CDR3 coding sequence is TGTGCCACCAGCACGCGGACTGTCGGGGAGCTGTTTTTT. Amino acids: CATSTRTVGELFF.

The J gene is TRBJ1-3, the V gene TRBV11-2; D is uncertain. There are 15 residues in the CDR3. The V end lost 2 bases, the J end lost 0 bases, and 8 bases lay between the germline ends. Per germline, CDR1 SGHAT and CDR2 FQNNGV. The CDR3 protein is CASSLTAYSGNTIYF. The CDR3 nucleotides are TGTGCCAGCAGCTTAACGGCTTACTCTGGAAACACCATATATTTT.

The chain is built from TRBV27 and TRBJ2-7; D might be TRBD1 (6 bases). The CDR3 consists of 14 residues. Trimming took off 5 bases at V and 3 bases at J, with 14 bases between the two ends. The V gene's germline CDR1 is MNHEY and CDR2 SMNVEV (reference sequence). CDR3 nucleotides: TGTGCCAGCAGTAGTATGACAGGAATCTACGAGCAGTACTTC. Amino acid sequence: CASSSMTGIYEQYF.

CDR3 protein: CASIRGWSTEAFF. The CDR3 region has the DNA TGTGCCAGTATCCGGGGGTGGAGCACTGAAGCTTTCTTT. The genes are TRBV19 and TRBJ1-1; D is perhaps TRBD1 (5 bases). With 7 bases removed from V and 4 bases from J, the gap between germline ends came to 13 bases. CDR3 length: 13 residues. Germline values: CDR1 LNHDA, CDR2 SQIVND (reference sequence). Looking up the rest from reference TRBV19 and TRBJ1-1 gives the full variable domain: DGGITQSPKYLFRKEGQNVTLSCEQNLNHDAMYWYRQDPGQGLRLIYYSQIVNDFQKGDIAEGYSVSREKKESFPLTVTSAQKNPTAFYLCASIRGWSTEAFFGQGTRLTVV.

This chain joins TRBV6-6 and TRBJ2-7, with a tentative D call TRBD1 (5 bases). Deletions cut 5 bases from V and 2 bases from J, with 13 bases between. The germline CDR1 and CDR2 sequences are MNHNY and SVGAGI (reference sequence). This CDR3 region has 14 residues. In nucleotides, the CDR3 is TGTGCCAGCAGTACCCTACCAGGGACCTACGAGCAGTACTTC. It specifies CASSTLPGTYEQYF.

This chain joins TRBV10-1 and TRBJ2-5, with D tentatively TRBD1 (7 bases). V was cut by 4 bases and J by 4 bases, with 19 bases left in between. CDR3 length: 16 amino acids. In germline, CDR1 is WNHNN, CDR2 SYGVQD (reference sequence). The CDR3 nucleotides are TGCGCCAGCAGTGCCCCCGACAGGGTGGAGGGAGAGACCCAGTACTTC. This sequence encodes CASSAPDRVEGETQYF.

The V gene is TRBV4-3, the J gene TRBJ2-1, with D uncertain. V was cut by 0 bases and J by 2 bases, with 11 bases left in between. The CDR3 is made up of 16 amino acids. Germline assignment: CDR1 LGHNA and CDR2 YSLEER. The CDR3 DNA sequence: TGCGCCAGCAGCCAAGATAGAGGCTACACCTACAATGAGCAGTTCTTC. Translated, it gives CASSQDRGYTYNEQFF.

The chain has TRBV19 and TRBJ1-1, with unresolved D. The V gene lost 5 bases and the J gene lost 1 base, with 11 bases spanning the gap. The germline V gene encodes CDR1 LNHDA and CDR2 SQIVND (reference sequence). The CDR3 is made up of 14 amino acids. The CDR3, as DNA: TGTGCCAGTAGTTTATATCCGGGGAACACTGAAGCTTTCTTT. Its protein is CASSLYPGNTEAFF.

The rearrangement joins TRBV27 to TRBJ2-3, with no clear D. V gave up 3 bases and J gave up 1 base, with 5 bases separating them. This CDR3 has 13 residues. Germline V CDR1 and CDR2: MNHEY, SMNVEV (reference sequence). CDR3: CASSFRGTDTQYF. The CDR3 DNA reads TGTGCCAGCAGTTTCCGCGGCACAGATACGCAGTATTTT.

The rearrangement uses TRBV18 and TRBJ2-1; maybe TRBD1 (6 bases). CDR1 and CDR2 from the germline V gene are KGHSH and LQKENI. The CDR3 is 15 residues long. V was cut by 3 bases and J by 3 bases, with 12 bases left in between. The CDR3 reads CASSPNGQFYNEQFF. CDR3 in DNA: TGTGCCAGCTCACCCAACGGACAGTTCTACAATGAGCAGTTCTTC.

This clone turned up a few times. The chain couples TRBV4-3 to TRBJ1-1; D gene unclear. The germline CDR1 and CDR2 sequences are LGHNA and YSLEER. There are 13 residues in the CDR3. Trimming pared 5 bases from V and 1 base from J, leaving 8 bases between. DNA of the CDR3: TGCGCCAGCAGCTTTCGACAGAACACTGAAGCTTTCTTT. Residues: CASSFRQNTEAFF.

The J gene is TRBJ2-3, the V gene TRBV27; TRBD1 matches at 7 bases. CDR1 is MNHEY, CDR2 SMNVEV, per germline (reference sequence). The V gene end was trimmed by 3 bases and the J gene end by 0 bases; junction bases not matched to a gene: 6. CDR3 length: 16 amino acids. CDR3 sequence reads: CASSFWDSSSTDTQYF. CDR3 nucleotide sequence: TGTGCCAGCAGTTTCTGGGACAGTTCTAGCACAGATACGCAGTATTTT.

The CDR3, as DNA: TGTGCCAGTACCCTCCGGGGTATGAACACTGAAGCTTTCTTT. Encoded protein: CASTLRGMNTEAFF. The genes are TRBV19 and TRBJ1-1, with D unclear. CDR1 and CDR2 from the germline V gene are LNHDA and SQIVND (reference sequence). The CDR3 runs 14 residues. Trimming shortened V by 7 bases and J by 0 bases, and 12 bases separated the two germline ends. Full variable domain (outside the CDR3, taken from reference TRBV19 and TRBJ1-1): DGGITQSPKYLFRKEGQNVTLSCEQNLNHDAMYWYRQDPGQGLRLIYYSQIVNDFQKGDIAEGYSVSREKKESFPLTVTSAQKNPTAFYLCASTLRGMNTEAFFGQGTRLTVV.

The CDR3 protein is CASTASGGNNDEQFF. The CDR3 DNA is TGTGCCTCGACCGCAAGCGGGGGGAACAACGATGAGCAGTTCTTC. The rearrangement joins TRBV15 to TRBJ2-1, with 9 bases that match TRBD2. This CDR3 has 15 amino acids. Germline assignment: CDR1 LNHNV and CDR2 YYDKDF (reference sequence). The ends lost 11 bases at V and 8 bases at J; junction bases unmatched: 16.

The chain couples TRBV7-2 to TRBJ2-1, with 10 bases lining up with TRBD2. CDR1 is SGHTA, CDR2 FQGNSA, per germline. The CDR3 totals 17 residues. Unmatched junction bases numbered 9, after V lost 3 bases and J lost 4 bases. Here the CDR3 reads CASSLYGASGRYNEQFF. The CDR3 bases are TGTGCCAGCAGCTTGTACGGGGCTAGCGGGAGATACAATGAGCAGTTCTTC.

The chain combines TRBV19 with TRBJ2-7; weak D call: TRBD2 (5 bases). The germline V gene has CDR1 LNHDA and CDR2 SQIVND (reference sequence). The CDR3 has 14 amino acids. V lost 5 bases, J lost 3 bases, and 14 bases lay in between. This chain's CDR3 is CASSPSTGNYEQYF. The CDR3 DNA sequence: TGTGCCAGTAGTCCGTCGACGGGGAACTACGAGCAGTACTTC.

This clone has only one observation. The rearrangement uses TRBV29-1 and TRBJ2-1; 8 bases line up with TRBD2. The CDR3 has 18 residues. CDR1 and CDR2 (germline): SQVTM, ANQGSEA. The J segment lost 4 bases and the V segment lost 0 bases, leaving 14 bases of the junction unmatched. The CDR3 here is CSVEDEVLAGSLYNEQFF. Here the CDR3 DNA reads TGCAGCGTTGAAGATGAGGTGCTAGCGGGCAGCTTATACAATGAGCAGTTCTTC.

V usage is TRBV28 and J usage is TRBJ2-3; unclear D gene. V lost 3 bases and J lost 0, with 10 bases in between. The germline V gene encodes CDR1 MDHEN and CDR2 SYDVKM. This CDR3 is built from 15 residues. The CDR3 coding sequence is TGTGCCAGCAGTTTTGAGTGGCATAGCACAGATACGCAGTATTTT. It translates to CASSFEWHSTDTQYF.

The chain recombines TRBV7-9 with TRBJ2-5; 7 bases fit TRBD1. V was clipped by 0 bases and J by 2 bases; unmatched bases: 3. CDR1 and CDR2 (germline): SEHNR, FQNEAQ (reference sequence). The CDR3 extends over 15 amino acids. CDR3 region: CASSLANRGQETQYF. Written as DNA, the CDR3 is TGTGCCAGCAGCTTAGCAAACAGGGGTCAAGAGACCCAGTACTTC. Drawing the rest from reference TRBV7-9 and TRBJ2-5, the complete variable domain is DTGVSQNPRHKITKRGQNVTFRCDPISEHNRLYWYRQTLGQGPEFLTYFQNEAQLEKSRLLSDRFSAERPKGSFSTLEIQRTEQGDSAMYLCASSLANRGQETQYFGPGTRLLVL.

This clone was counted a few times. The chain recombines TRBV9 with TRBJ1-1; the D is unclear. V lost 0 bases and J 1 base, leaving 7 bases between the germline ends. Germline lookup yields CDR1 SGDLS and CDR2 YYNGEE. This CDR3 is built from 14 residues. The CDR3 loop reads CASSVEGRNTEAFF. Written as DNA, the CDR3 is TGTGCCAGCAGCGTAGAGGGCCGGAACACTGAAGCTTTCTTT. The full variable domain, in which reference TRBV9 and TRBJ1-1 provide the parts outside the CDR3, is DSGVTQTPKHLITATGQRVTLRCSPRSGDLSVYWYQQSLDQGLQFLIQYYNGEERAKGNILERFSAQQFPDLHSELNLSSLELGDSALYFCASSVEGRNTEAFFGQGTRLTVV.

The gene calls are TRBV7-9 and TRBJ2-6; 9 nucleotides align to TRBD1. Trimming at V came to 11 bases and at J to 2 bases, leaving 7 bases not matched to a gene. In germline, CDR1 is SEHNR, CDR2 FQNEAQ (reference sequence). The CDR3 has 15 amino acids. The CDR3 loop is CALGTGSPGANVLTF. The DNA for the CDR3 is TGTGCCTTGGGGACAGGGTCCCCTGGGGCCAACGTCCTGACTTTC.

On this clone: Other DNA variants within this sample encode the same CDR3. The CDR3 loop reads CASSIGNTEAFF. The DNA for the CDR3 is TGTGCCAGTAGTATAGGGAACACTGAAGCTTTCTTT. This rearrangement joins TRBV19 to TRBJ1-1; D is unclear. V lost 1 base and J lost 1, with 1 base in between. Germline V gives CDR1 LNHDA, CDR2 SQIVND (reference sequence). The length of the CDR3 is 12 residues.